These 11 T cell receptor beta chains were sequenced from one sample in a study of blood T cell repertoires in COVID-19. The data were produced by immunoSEQ multiplex PCR, yet TCRdb's version contains in-frame clones alone and is incomplete. The data show around 300,000 clones, around 85% seen once. Sequences were obtained from peripheral blood. These TCRs come from a woman aged 45 to 65 with active or convalescent COVID-19.

The rearrangement links TRBV6-5 to TRBJ1-5, with a weak D call TRBD1 (6 bases). Germline CDR1 MNHEY, CDR2 SVGAGI. The V end was cut by 5 bases, the J end by 0 bases, with 8 bases between. This CDR3 contains 14 residues. The CDR3 nucleotides are TGTGCCAGCAGTACAGGGTTTAGCAATCAGCCCCAGCATTTT. It is translated as CASSTGFSNQPQHF.

The rearrangement joins TRBV5-1 to TRBJ1-1, with D possibly TRBD1 on 5 matching bases. The CDR3 totals 14 residues. Germline V gene data show CDR1 as SGHRS and CDR2 as YFSETQ. V was pared by 0 bases and J by 6 bases, with 12 bases between. The CDR3 DNA is TGCGCCAGCAGCTTGGGGGGCCACAACGCTGAAGCTTTCTTT. Its translation is CASSLGGHNAEAFF. Looking up the rest from reference TRBV5-1 and TRBJ1-1 gives the full variable domain: KAGVTQTPRYLIKTRGQQVTLSCSPISGHRSVSWYQQTPGQGLQFLFEYFSETQRNKGNFPGRFSGRQFSNSRSEMNVSTLELGDSALYLCASSLGGHNAEAFFGQGTRLTVV.

The J gene is TRBJ1-4, the V gene TRBV19; a possible D gene is TRBD1 (5 bases). This CDR3 is 14 amino acids long. Per the germline V gene, CDR1 is LNHDA and CDR2 is SQIVND (reference sequence). The ends were cut back, 7 bases at V and 3 bases at J, with 12 bases in the middle. CDR3: CASTSGGANEKLFF. The CDR3 nucleotides are TGTGCCAGTACCTCCGGGGGGGCTAATGAAAAACTGTTTTTT.

The chain employs TRBV6-5 and TRBJ1-1; D remains unclear. The germline V and J ends were trimmed by 6 bases and 0 bases, with 11 bases remaining between them. Looked up from germline, CDR1 is MNHEY and CDR2 is SVGAGI. This CDR3 is built from 14 residues. The CDR3 DNA reads TGTGCCAGCAGCCTCAAGCCTATGAACACTGAAGCTTTCTTT. Its protein product is CASSLKPMNTEAFF.

In its sample, this clone was seen a few times. The chain uses TRBV4-1 and TRBJ2-2; tentative D call: TRBD2 (6 bases). The CDR3 runs 16 residues. Germline assignment: CDR1 MGHRA and CDR2 YSYEKL. V lost 3 bases to trimming and J lost 1 base, with 12 bases between them. The CDR3 protein is CASSHTSGLNTGELFF. The CDR3, as DNA: TGCGCCAGCAGCCATACGAGCGGGCTGAACACCGGGGAGCTGTTTTTT.

The chain combines TRBV5-4 with TRBJ2-1, with 9 bases lining up with TRBD2. Germline CDR1 and CDR2: SGHNT and YYREEE (reference sequence). The V gene end was trimmed by 0 bases and the J gene end by 3 bases; junction bases not matched to a gene: 10. This CDR3 is 18 amino acids long. The chain's CDR3 is CASSLATRGTSFYNEQFF. In nucleotides, the CDR3 is TGTGCCAGCAGCTTGGCAACACGAGGGACTAGCTTCTACAATGAGCAGTTCTTC.

This chain uses TRBV5-5 with TRBJ1-5; D call uncertain. CDR3 size: 14 residues. Trimming left V 3 bases short and J 9 bases short, with 16 bases between. Germline V lookup: CDR1 SGHKS, CDR2 YYEKEE (reference sequence). CDR3 sequence reads: CASSSGLERWPQHF. CDR3 DNA sequence: TGTGCCAGCAGCTCTGGACTGGAGCGGTGGCCCCAGCATTTT. The whole variable domain, filled in from reference TRBV5-5 and TRBJ1-5, reads DAGVTQSPTHLIKTRGQQVTLRCSPISGHKSVSWYQQVLGQGPQFIFQYYEKEERGRGNFPDRFSARQFPNYSSELNVNALLLGDSALYLCASSSGLERWPQHFGDGTRLSIL.

The chain joins TRBV7-2 to TRBJ1-6; D unclear. V lost 5 bases and J lost 9, with 14 bases in between. Per germline, CDR1 SGHTA and CDR2 FQGNSA. The CDR3 runs 14 residues. Here the CDR3 DNA reads TGTGCCAGCAGCCCCCCAATTCGAGGTTCACCCCTCCACTTT. Its protein is CASSPPIRGSPLHF.

This chain connects TRBV19 to TRBJ2-3; no reliable D call. The CDR3 extends over 14 amino acids. With 3 bases removed from V and 2 bases from J, the gap between germline ends came to 9 bases. Germline V gives CDR1 LNHDA, CDR2 SQIVND (reference sequence). The CDR3 DNA follows: TGTGCCAGTAGTATTACCAGTTTCACAGATACGCAGTATTTT. Protein: CASSITSFTDTQYF.

CDR3 amino acids: CASSPVLSGNTIYF. The CDR3 DNA reads as TGTGCCAGCAGCCCCGTCCTCTCTGGAAACACCATATATTTT. V and J are TRBV7-8 and TRBJ1-3, with D unresolved. The CDR3 has 14 amino acids. Germline CDR1 and CDR2: SGHVS and FQNEAQ. Trimming stripped 5 bases from V and 0 bases from J, with 8 bases between.

The V gene is TRBV6-5, the J gene TRBJ1-1, with 8 bases that match TRBD1. CDR3 length equals 14 residues. The J segment lost 4 bases and the V segment lost 6 bases, leaving 7 bases of the junction unmatched. CDR1 is MNHEY and CDR2 is SVGAGI in the germline V gene. The CDR3 region is CASSLDRVATEAFF. CDR3 sequence (DNA): TGTGCCAGCAGCTTGGACAGGGTGGCCACTGAAGCTTTCTTT.